This record covers a single T cell receptor (beta chain). The antigen remains undetermined. The data were obtained in a study of cytomegalovirus exposure and HLA in healthy donors. Study information: The roughly 100 million unique TCR beta sequences, from 150 million to 200 million T cells, were found by an earlier analysis. Whole-study findings and limits: Confirmation was obtained in vitro that a few CMV-associated chains are specific for CMV antigens. Later, TCR association rates were found to vary by HLA locus, highest for DRB1 and lowest for HLA-C. Most of the CMV-associated TCR beta chains (in a later analysis) appeared to be HLA-restricted.

The PCR had 60 Vbeta and 13 Jbeta primers. Clones were read by immunoSEQ multiplex PCR, and TCRdb kept only the in-frame ones, dropping some. The sample has over 200,000 clones; 70% are singletons. The sequence was obtained from a man aged 40-49 years in good health and CMV-seropositive. Sequenced input: PBMCs.

In DNA form, the CDR3 reads TGTGCCAGCAGTTACTCGGACAGGCACACTGAAGCTTTCTTT. Its translation: CASSYSDRHTEAFF. The chain employs TRBV6-6 and TRBJ1-1; TRBD1 agrees at 7 bases. The CDR3 extends over 14 amino acids. The ends lost 0 bases at V and 3 bases at J; junction bases unmatched: 1. The germline CDR1 and CDR2 sequences are MNHNY and SVGAGI (reference sequence).